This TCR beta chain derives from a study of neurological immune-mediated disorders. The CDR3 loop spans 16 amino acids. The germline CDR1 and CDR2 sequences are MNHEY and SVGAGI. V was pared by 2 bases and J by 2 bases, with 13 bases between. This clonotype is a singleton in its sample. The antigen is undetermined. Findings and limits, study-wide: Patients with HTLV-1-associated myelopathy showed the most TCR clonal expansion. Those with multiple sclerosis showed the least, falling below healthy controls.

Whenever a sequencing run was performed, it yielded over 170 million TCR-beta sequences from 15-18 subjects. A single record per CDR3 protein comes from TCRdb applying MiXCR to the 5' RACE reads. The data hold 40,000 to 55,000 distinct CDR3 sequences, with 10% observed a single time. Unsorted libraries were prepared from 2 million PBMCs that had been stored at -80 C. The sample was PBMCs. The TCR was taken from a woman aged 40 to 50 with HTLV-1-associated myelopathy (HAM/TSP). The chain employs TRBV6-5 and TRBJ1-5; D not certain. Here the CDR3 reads CASSYKAFDGNQPQHF. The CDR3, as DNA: TGTGCCAGCAGTTACAAGGCCTTCGACGGCAATCAGCCCCAGCATTTT.